Sequencing of this T cell receptor (beta chain) was carried out in a study of OX40 agonist ivuxolimab in advanced cancers. As for the study more broadly: Ivuxolimab was a fully human IgG2 agonistic monoclonal antibody targeting the costimulatory receptor OX40 (CD134). In the dose-escalation cohort, more than 75% of patients were male, and the mean age was roughly 60 years, with a range of about 20 to 90. The paper reports the monotherapy dose-escalation portion (N of about 56 patients) of the phase I ivuxolimab trial. Intravenous ivuxolimab was administered to patients every 2 weeks at six dose levels: 0.01, 0.1, 0.3, 1.5, 3 and 10 mg/kg. Partial responses occurred in three dose-escalation patients, of whom one had hepatocellular carcinoma and two had cutaneous melanoma. Of the 50 to 55 dose-escalation patients, hepatocellular carcinoma was present in around 20, melanoma in approximately 15, renal cell carcinoma in 9 and head and neck cancer in 9. Patients were allowed to have had prior anti-PD-1, anti-PD-L1 or anti-CTLA-4 therapy, and around two fifths of the dose-escalation patients had been treated with checkpoint inhibitors. Peripheral TCRbeta sequencing was intended to test whether TCR sequence diversity was altered and clonal T-cell expansion was caused by ivuxolimab. Study-wide findings and limitations: In partial responders in the 0.1-3.0 mg/kg groups, normalized peripheral clonal expansion was found to be among the lowest, especially among CD8+ T cells. Which antigens the clonally expanded peripheral T cells were specific for was not determined. After ivuxolimab, CD8+ T cells had more expanded clones than CD4+ T cells on average. Low levels of normalized T-cell clonal expansion were also seen in some nonresponding patients. At doses of 0.1 to 3.0 mg/kg, clonal expansion of both CD4+ and CD8+ blood T cells was observed from baseline to week 6.

A word on this clone: Its antigen is still unknown. No base qualities exist here, and no much larger clone lies one base off it.

For sequencing of the TCRbeta CDR3 region, genomic DNA was extracted from the sorted cells. TCRbeta CDR3 regions were sequenced using the immunoSEQ Assay. Drawn from immuneACCESS, this table holds only the in-frame rearrangements with V and J called that TCRdb kept. Clones are partly lost; checked studies trace under half to an unresolved V gene and leave the rest unexplained. The sample table records about 41,000 clones; around 87% of these occur just once. In total, the top ten clones hold 3.5% to 4% of the sample. Patients with a history of autoimmune disease or receiving systemic immunosuppression were excluded from the trial. Peripheral blood for TCR sequencing was collected from all dose cohorts at baseline, on cycle 4 day 1, and on cycle 7 day 1. Samples came from an open-label, multicenter, first-in-human phase I dose-escalation trial of ivuxolimab. Adults with locally advanced or metastatic head and neck squamous cell, hepatocellular, melanoma or renal cell carcinoma were enrolled in the trial. Before TCR sequencing, CD4+ and CD8+ T cells were separately sorted from peripheral blood.

CDR3 length: 10 amino acids, cysteine to phenylalanine. Only the CDR3 portion is preserved as DNA: 30 bases, with reading frame beginning at the first base. The germline V gene supplies CDR1 SQVTM and CDR2 ANQGSEA. Deletion took 2 bases off V and 7 bases off J, with a span of 5 bases between the germline ends. The rearrangement combines TRBV29-1 with TRBJ1-1; the D segment cannot be called with confidence. This TCR was recovered from an adult with an advanced solid tumor such as melanoma, head and neck, liver or kidney cancer. The sample consisted of CD4+ or CD8+ T cells sorted from blood, taken in a trial of the OX40 agonist ivuxolimab. The DNA reads as follows: TGCAGCGTTGAATGGGGTGAAGCTTTCTTT. Its product reads: CSVEWGEAFF.